The clone carrying this T cell receptor (beta chain) appeared a few times. The source of the sample is a study of cytomegalovirus exposure and HLA in healthy donors. Per germline, CDR1 MNHNY and CDR2 SVGAGI (reference sequence). CDR3 length: 15 amino acids. V lost 5 bases and J 0 bases, leaving 14 bases between the germline ends. With 60 Vbeta and 13 Jbeta primers, the PCR was carried out. Method: immunoSEQ multiplex PCR; TCRdb's copy keeps in-frame clones and lacks some. This sample carries 150,000 to 200,000 clones, 75% of them seen once, and the ten largest clones take around 7.7%. Sequenced material: PBMCs. The receptor comes from a woman between 40 and 55 years old in good health and CMV-seropositive. The V call is TRBV6-6, the J call TRBJ2-7; TRBD2 might be the D (6 bases). This CDR3 is CASSQGLGSSYEQYF. In nucleotides, the CDR3 is TGTGCCAGCAGTCAGGGACTTGGAAGCTCCTACGAGCAGTACTTC.